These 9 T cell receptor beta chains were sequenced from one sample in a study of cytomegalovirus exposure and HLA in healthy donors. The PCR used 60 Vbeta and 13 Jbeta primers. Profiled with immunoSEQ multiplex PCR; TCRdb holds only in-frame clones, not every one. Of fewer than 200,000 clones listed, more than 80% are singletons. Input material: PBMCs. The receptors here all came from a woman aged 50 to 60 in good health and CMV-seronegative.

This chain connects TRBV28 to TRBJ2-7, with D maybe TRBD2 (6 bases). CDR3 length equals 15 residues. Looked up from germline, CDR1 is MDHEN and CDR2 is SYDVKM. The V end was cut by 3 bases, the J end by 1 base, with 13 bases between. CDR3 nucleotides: TGTGCCAGCAGTTTCGGGAGTGCCGGGTCCTACGAGCAGTACTTC. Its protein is CASSFGSAGSYEQYF.

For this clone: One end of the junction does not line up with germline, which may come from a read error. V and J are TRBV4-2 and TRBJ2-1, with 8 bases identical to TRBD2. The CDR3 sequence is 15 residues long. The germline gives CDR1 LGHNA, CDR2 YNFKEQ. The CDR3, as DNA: TGTGCCGGCAGCCAAGGGACCGGGGGGGGAAATGAGCAGTTCTTC. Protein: CAGSQGTGGGNEQFF.

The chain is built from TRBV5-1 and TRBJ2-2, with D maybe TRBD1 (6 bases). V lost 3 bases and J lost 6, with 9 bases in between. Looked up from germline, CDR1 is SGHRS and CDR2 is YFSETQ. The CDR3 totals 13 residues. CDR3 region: CASSYTGSGELFF. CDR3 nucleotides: TGCGCCAGCAGCTATACAGGGTCCGGGGAGCTGTTTTTT.

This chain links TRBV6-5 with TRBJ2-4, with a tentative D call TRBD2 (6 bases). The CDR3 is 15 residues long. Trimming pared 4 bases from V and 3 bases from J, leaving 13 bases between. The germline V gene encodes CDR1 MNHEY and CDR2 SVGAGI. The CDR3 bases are TGTGCCAGCAGTTCCGCCGGGAGCCACAAAAACATTCAGTACTTC. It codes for CASSSAGSHKNIQYF.

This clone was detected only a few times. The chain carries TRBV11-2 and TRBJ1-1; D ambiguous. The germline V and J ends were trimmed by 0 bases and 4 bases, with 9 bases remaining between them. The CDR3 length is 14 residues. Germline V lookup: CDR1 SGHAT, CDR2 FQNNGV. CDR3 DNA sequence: TGTGCCAGCAGCTTAGATCGGGGTAGCACTGAAGCTTTCTTT. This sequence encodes CASSLDRGSTEAFF.

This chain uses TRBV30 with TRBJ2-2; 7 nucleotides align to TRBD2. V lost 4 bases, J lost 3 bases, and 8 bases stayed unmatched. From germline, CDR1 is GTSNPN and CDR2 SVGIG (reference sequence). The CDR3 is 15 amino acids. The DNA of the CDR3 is TGTGCCTGGAACACGGGGGGACTATACACCGGGGAGCTGTTTTTT. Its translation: CAWNTGGLYTGELFF.

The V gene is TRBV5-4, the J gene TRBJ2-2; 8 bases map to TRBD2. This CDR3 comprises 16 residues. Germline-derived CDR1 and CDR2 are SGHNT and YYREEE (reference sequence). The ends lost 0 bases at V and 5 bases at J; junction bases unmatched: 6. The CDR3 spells CASSLGGTRWTGELFF. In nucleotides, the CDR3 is TGTGCCAGCAGCTTGGGCGGGACTAGATGGACCGGGGAGCTGTTTTTT.

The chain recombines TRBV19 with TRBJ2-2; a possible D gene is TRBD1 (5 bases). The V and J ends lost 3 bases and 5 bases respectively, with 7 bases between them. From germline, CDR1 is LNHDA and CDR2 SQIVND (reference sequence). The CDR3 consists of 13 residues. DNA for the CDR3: TGTGCCAGTAGTATTTCAGGGACCGGGGAGCTGTTTTTT. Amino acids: CASSISGTGELFF.

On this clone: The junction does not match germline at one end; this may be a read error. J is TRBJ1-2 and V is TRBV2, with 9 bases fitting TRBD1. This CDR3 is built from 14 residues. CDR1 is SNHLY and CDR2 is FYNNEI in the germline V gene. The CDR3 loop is CAGSSGDRVYGYTF. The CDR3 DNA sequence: TGTGCCGGCAGCAGCGGGGACAGGGTGTATGGCTACACCTTC.